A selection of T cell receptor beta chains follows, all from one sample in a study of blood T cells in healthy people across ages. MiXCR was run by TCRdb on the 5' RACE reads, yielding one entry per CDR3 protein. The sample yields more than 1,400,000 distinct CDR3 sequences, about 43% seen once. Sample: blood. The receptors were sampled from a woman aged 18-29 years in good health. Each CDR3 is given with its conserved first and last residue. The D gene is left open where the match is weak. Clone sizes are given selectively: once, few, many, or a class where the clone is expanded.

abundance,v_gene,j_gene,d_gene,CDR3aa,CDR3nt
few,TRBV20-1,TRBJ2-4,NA,CSAGGPKNIQYF,TGCAGTGCAGGGGGGCCCAAAAACATTCAGTACTTC
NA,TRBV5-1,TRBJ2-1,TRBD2,CASSNTAGGLNEQFF,TGCGCCAGCAGCAACACAGCGGGAGGATTGAATGAGCAGTTCTTC
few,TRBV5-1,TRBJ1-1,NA,CASSWAIRGNAEAFF,TGCGCCAGCAGCTGGGCCATCCGAGGGAACGCTGAAGCTTTCTTT
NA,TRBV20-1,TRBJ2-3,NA,CSARPLTSTDTQYF,TGCAGTGCTAGACCTCTAACGTCGACAGATACGCAGTATTTT
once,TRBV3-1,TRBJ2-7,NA,CAGRHKRSTVEQYF,TGTGCCGGCAGACACAAACGGAGTACGGTCGAGCAGTACTTC
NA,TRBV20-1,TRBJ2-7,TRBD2,CSAGRLAGAHPLAEQYF,TGCAGTGCTGGGCGGCTAGCGGGGGCCCATCCCCTGGCCGAGCAGTACTTC
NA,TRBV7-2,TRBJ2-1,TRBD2,CASSLGMVLAVDEQFF,TGTGCCAGCAGCTTGGGGATGGTACTAGCGGTCGATGAGCAGTTCTTC
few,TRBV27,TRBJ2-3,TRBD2,CASSLWLAGGSDTQYF,TGTGCCAGCAGTTTATGGCTAGCGGGGGGTTCTGATACGCAGTATTTT
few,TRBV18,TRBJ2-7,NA,CASSPQPSPSYEQYF,TGTGCCAGCTCCCCCCAGCCATCTCCTTCCTACGAGCAGTACTTC
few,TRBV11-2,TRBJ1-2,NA,CASSFVQGDGYTF,TGTGCCAGCAGCTTCGTGCAGGGCGATGGCTACACCTTC
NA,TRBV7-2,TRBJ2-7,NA,CASSLAGTPDYEQYF,TGTGCCAGCAGCTTAGCGGGGACACCCGACTACGAGCAGTACTTC
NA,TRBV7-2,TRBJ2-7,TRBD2,CASSLGTSGTISYEQYF,TGTGCCAGCAGCCTCGGGACTAGCGGGACGATCTCCTACGAGCAGTACTTC
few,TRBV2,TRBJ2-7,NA,CASRTLTSLFSEQYF,TGTGCCAGCAGGACCCTCACAAGTCTTTTTTCCGAGCAGTACTTC
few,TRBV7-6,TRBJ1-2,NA,CASSSKQGMDYGYTF,TGTGCCAGCAGCTCCAAACAGGGTATGGACTATGGCTACACCTTC
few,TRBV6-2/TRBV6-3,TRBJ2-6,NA,CASSYSWISGANVLTF,TGTGCCAGCAGTTACTCTTGGATCTCTGGGGCCAACGTCCTGACTTTC
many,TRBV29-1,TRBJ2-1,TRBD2,CSADSGRNMNEQFF,TGCAGCGCCGATAGCGGGAGGAATATGAATGAGCAGTTCTTC
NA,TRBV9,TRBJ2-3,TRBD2,CASSPRQTSGGASTDTQYF,TGTGCCAGCAGCCCCCGACAGACTAGCGGGGGCGCTAGCACAGATACGCAGTATTTT
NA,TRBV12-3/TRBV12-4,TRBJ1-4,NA,CASRSGRNNEKLFF,TGTGCCAGCAGGTCCGGGCGTAATAATGAAAAACTGTTTTTT
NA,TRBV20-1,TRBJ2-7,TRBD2,CSARTALGLAGHEQYF,TGCAGTGCTAGGACGGCCCTCGGGCTAGCGGGACACGAGCAGTACTTC
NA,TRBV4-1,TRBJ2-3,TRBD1,CASSQGQGASDTQYF,TGCGCCAGCAGCCAAGGGCAGGGGGCTTCAGATACGCAGTATTTT
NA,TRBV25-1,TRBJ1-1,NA,CASVANTEAFF,TGTGCCAGCGTAGCAAACACTGAAGCTTTCTTT
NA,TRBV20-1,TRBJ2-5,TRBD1,CSTRVGTGQETQYF,TGCAGTACTAGAGTGGGGACAGGGCAAGAGACCCAGTACTTC
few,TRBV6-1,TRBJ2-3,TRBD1,CASSARTGGTDTQYF,TGTGCCAGCAGTGCCAGGACAGGGGGGACAGATACGCAGTATTTT
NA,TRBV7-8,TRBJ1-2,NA,CASSIGGDGYTF,TGTGCCAGCTCAATCGGGGGGGATGGCTACACCTTC
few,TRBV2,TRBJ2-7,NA,CASSDVQAQSYEQYF,TGTGCCAGCAGTGATGTGCAGGCGCAGTCCTACGAGCAGTACTTC
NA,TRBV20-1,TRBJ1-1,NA,CSARGQVNTEAFF,TGCAGTGCTAGAGGACAAGTCAACACTGAAGCTTTCTTT
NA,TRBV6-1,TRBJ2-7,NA,CASSGRVRTYEQYF,TGTGCCAGCAGTGGTCGTGTACGGACCTACGAGCAGTACTTC
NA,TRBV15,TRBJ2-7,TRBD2,CQGGSSYEQYF,TGCCAGGGAGGGTCCTCCTACGAGCAGTACTTC
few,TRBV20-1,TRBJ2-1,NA,CSASLAGPLEQFF,TGCAGTGCTAGTCTGGCGGGACCTCTTGAGCAGTTCTTC
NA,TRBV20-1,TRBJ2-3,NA,CSAISRGETSTDTQYF,TGCAGTGCTATTTCTCGCGGAGAGACTAGCACAGATACGCAGTATTTT
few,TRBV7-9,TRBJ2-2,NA,CASSLVATGGELFF,TGTGCCAGCAGCTTAGTAGCTACGGGCGGGGAGCTGTTTTTT
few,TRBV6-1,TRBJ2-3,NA,CASSAGKATRRTDTQYF,TGTGCCAGCAGTGCCGGTAAAGCGACGCGTAGAACAGATACGCAGTATTTT
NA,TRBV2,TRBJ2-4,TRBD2,CASTTAGLAGGRENIQYF,TGTGCCAGCACTACCGCGGGACTAGCGGGGGGGCGCGAGAACATTCAGTACTTC
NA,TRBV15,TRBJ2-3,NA,CATSRSVGVGDTQYF,TGTGCCACCAGCAGATCAGTGGGAGTCGGGGATACGCAGTATTTT
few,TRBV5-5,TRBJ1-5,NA,CASSSDGRTGPQHF,TGTGCCAGCAGCTCGGACGGAAGAACGGGGCCCCAGCATTTT
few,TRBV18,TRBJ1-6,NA,CASSPQGPGSPLHF,TGTGCCAGCTCACCTCAGGGGCCTGGTTCTCCCCTCCACTTT
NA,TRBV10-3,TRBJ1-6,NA,CAIRFGDLNSPLHF,TGTGCCATCCGATTCGGAGACCTGAATTCACCCCTCCACTTT
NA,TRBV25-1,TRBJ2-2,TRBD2,CASSDQGLADTGELFF,TGTGCCAGCAGTGACCAGGGACTAGCCGACACCGGGGAGCTGTTTTTT
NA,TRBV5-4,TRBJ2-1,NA,CASSSEAYNEQFF,TGTGCCAGCAGCTCGGAAGCCTACAATGAGCAGTTCTTC
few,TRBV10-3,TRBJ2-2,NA,CAITANTGELFF,TGTGCCATCACCGCAAACACCGGGGAGCTGTTTTTT
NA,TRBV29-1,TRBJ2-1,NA,CSVEWASDYNEQFF,TGCAGCGTTGAGTGGGCTAGCGACTACAATGAGCAGTTCTTC
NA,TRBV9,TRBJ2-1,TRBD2,CASSAQPSGENEQFF,TGTGCCAGCAGCGCACAGCCTAGCGGGGAGAATGAGCAGTTCTTC
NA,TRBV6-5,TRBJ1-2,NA,CASSYSSGAELNYGYTF,TGTGCCAGCAGTTACTCGTCCGGGGCAGAACTCAACTATGGCTACACCTTC
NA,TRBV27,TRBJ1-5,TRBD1,CASGGGYIQPQHF,TGTGCCTCAGGGGGGGGGTACATTCAGCCCCAGCATTTT
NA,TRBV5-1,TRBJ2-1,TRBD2,CASSLPGTSTLNEQFF,TGCGCCAGCAGCCTACCCGGGACTAGCACACTCAATGAGCAGTTCTTC
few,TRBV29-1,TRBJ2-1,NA,CSVESEGWDNEQFF,TGCAGCGTTGAATCCGAGGGGTGGGACAATGAGCAGTTCTTC
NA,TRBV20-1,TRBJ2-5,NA,CSAGPQSTGGETQYF,TGCAGTGCTGGCCCACAATCGACGGGGGGCGAGACCCAGTACTTC
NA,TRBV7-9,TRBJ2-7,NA,CASSLNTGTDSYEQYF,TGTGCCAGCAGCTTAAATACGGGAACAGACTCCTACGAGCAGTACTTC
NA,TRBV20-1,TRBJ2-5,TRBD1,CSVSSPNRGQETQYF,TGCAGTGTCTCAAGCCCTAACAGGGGCCAAGAGACCCAGTACTTC
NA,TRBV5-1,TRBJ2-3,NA,CASAQPPHLATHTDTQYF,TGCGCCAGCGCACAACCACCCCACCTAGCCACCCACACAGATACGCAGTATTTT
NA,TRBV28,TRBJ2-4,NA,CATEGQKVAKNIQYF,TGTGCCACCGAAGGACAGAAAGTAGCCAAAAACATTCAGTACTTC
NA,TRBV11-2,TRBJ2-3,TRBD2,CASSLETGLAYTDTQYF,TGTGCCAGCAGCTTAGAAACGGGACTAGCATATACAGATACGCAGTATTTT
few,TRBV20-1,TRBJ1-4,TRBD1,CSGNRGIANEKLFF,TGCAGTGGTAACAGGGGCATAGCTAATGAAAAACTGTTTTTT
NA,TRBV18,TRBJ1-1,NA,CATQGNRNTEAFF,TGTGCCACGCAGGGGAATAGGAACACTGAAGCTTTCTTT
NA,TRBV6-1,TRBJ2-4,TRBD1,CASSEVMGTAADIQYF,TGTGCCAGCAGTGAAGTAATGGGGACAGCCGCGGACATTCAGTACTTC
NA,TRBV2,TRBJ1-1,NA,CASSDIPTEAFF,TGTGCCAGCAGTGACATCCCCACTGAAGCTTTCTTT
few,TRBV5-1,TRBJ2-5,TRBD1,CASSSDGTEYQETQYF,TGCGCCAGCAGCTCCGACGGGACAGAGTACCAAGAGACCCAGTACTTC
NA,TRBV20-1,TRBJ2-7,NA,CSASGVGGSSYEQYF,TGCAGTGCTAGCGGGGTGGGAGGTTCCTCCTACGAGCAGTACTTC
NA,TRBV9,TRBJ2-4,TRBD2,CASSPRLAGAAEQYF,TGTGCCAGCAGCCCCCGACTAGCGGGAGCGGCTGAGCAGTACTTC